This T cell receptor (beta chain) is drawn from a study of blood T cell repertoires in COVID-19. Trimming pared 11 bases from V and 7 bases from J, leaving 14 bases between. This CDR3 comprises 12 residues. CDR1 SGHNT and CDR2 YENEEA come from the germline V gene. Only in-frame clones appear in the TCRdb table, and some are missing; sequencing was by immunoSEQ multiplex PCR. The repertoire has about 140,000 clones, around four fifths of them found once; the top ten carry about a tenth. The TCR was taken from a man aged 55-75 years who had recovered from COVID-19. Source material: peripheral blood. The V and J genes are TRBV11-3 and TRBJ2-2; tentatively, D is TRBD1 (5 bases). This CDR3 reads CAGDKGHGELFF. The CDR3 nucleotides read TGTGCCGGTGATAAGGGGCACGGGGAGCTGTTTTTT.